This T cell receptor beta chain was sequenced for a study of tumor-infiltrating lymphocytes in localized non-small cell lung cancer. The ends were cut back, 3 bases at V and 2 bases at J, with 8 bases in the middle. Germline V lookup: CDR1 MNHNS, CDR2 SASEGT. The CDR3 has 14 residues. This clone rates as medium-sized. Other DNA sequences from this sample encode an identical CDR3 as well. This table comes from immunoSEQ multiplex PCR, and its TCRdb copy is limited to in-frame clones, with some not included. There are 5,500 to 8,000 clones in the sample; over 60% occur only once, and under 15% lies in the top ten.

This chain links TRBV6-1 with TRBJ1-5; no clear D gene. What was sequenced was lung tumor tissue. The sequence derives from a human donor with non-small cell lung cancer. The CDR3 is CASSDNGGNQPQHF. CDR3 nucleotide sequence: TGTGCCAGCAGTGATAATGGGGGCAATCAGCCCCAGCATTTT.